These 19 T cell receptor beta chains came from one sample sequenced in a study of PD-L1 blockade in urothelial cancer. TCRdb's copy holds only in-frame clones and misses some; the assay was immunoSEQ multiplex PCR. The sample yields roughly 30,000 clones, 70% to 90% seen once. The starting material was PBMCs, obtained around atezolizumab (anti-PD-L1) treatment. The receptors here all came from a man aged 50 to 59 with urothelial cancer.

The CDR3 region is CSVETLLSREQYF. The CDR3 DNA reads as TGCAGCGTTGAAACCCTGCTCAGTCGCGAGCAGTACTTC. J is TRBJ2-7 and V is TRBV29-1; D is undetermined. The V and J ends lost 2 bases and 6 bases respectively, with 14 bases between them. The CDR3 has 13 residues. The germline gives CDR1 SQVTM, CDR2 ANQGSEA.

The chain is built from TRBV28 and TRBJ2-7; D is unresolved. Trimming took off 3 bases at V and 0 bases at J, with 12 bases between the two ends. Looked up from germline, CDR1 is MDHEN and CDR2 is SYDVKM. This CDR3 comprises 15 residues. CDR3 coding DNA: TGTGCCAGCAGTTTTTCGTGGGCCTTCTCCTACGAGCAGTACTTC. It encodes CASSFSWAFSYEQYF.

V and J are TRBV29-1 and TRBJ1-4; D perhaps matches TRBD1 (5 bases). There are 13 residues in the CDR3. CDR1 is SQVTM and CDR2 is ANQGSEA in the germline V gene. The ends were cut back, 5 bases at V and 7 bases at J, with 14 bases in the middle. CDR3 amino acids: CSVSQGAGEKLFF. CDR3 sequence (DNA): TGCAGCGTTTCCCAGGGCGCAGGTGAAAAACTGTTTTTT.

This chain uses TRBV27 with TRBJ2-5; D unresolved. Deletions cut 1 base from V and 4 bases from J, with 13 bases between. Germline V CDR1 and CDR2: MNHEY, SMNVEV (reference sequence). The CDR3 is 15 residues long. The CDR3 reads CASSLYLGARETQYF. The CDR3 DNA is TGTGCCAGCAGTTTATATCTAGGTGCCAGAGAGACCCAGTACTTC.

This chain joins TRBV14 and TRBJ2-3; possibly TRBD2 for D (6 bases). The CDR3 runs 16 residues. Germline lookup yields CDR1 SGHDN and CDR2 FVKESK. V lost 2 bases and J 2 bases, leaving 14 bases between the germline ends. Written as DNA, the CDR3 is TGTGCCAGCAGCCAATTGGGCGGGGTATACACAGATACGCAGTATTTT. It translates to CASSQLGGVYTDTQYF.

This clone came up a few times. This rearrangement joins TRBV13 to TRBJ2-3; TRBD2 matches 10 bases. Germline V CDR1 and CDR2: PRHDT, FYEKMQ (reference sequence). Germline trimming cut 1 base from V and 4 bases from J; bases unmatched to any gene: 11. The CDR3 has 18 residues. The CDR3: CASSLAASGGVLADTQYF. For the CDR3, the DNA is TGTGCCAGCAGCTTAGCGGCTAGCGGGGGCGTCTTAGCAGATACGCAGTATTTT.

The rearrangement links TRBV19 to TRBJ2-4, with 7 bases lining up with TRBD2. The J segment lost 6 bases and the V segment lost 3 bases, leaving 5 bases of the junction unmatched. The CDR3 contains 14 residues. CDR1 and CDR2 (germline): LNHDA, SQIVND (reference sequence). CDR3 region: CASSMGGRINIQYF. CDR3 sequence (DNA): TGTGCCAGTAGTATGGGGGGGAGGATAAACATTCAGTACTTC.

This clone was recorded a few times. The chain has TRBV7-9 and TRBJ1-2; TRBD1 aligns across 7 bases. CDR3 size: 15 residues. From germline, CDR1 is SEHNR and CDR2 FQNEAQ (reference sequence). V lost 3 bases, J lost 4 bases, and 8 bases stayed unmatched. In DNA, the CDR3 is TGTGCCAGCAGCTTGACAGGGAGAGGTGGCTATGGCTACACCTTC. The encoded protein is CASSLTGRGGYGYTF. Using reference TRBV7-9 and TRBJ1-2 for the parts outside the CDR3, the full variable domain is DTGVSQNPRHKITKRGQNVTFRCDPISEHNRLYWYRQTLGQGPEFLTYFQNEAQLEKSRLLSDRFSAERPKGSFSTLEIQRTEQGDSAMYLCASSLTGRGGYGYTFGSGTRLTVV.

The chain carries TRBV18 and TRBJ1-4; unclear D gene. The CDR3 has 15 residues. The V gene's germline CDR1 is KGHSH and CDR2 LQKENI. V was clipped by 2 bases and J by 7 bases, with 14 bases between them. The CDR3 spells CASSPARFEREKLFF. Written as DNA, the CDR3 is TGTGCCAGCTCACCAGCGCGGTTCGAGCGTGAAAAACTGTTTTTT. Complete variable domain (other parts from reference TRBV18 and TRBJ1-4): NAGVMQNPRHLVRRRGQEARLRCSPMKGHSHVYWYRQLPEEGLKFMVYLQKENIIDESGMPKERFSAEFPKEGPSILRIQQVVRGDSAAYFCASSPARFEREKLFFGSGTQLSVL.

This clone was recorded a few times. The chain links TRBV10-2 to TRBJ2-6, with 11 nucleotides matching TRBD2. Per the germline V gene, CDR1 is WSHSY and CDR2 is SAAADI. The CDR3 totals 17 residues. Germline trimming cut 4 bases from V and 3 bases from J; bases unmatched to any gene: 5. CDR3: CASSVLAGGFGANVLTF. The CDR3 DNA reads TGCGCCAGCAGTGTTCTAGCGGGGGGCTTTGGGGCCAACGTCCTGACTTTC.

The CDR3: CASSYSSGQNTEAFF. The CDR3 DNA follows: TGTGCCAGCAGTTACTCGTCGGGACAAAACACTGAAGCTTTCTTT. The J gene is TRBJ1-1, the V gene TRBV6-6; a weak D match, TRBD1 (6 bases). Germline-derived CDR1 and CDR2 are MNHNY and SVGAGI (reference sequence). This CDR3 contains 15 residues. Trimming stripped 0 bases from V and 2 bases from J, with 10 bases between.

The CDR3 sequence is CASSVNSAEKLFF. The CDR3 DNA follows: TGTGCCAGCAGTGTGAACAGTGCTGAAAAACTGTTTTTT. The genes are TRBV28 and TRBJ1-4; D unresolved. Trimming stripped 5 bases from V and 7 bases from J, with 11 bases between. CDR1 is MDHEN, CDR2 SYDVKM, per germline. This CDR3 contains 13 residues.

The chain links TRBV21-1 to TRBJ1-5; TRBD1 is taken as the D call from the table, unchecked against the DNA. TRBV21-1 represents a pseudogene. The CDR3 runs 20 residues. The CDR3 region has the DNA TGTGCCAGCAGCAATTCCCAGGGAAGGGAATCTATCAATAGCAATCAGCCCCAGCATTTT. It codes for CASSNSQGRESINSNQPQHF.

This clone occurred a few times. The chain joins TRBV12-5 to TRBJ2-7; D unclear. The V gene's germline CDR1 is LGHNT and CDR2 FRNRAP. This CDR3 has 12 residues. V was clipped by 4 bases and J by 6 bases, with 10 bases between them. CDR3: CASGSLFSEQYF. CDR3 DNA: TGTGCTAGTGGTTCCCTATTCTCCGAGCAGTACTTC.

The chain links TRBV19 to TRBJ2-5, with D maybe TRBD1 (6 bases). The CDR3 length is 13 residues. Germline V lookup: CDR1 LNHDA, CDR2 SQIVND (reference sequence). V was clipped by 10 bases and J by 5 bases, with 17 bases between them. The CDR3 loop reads CATSTGTRETQYF. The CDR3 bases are TGTGCCACCTCGACAGGCACGCGGGAGACCCAGTACTTC.

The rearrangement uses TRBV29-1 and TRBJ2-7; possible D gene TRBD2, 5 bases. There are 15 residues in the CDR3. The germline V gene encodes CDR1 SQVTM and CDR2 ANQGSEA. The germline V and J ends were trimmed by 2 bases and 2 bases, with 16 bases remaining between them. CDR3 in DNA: TGCAGCGTTGAATCTCGGGAACTCTATGCCTACGAGCAGTACTTC. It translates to CSVESRELYAYEQYF.

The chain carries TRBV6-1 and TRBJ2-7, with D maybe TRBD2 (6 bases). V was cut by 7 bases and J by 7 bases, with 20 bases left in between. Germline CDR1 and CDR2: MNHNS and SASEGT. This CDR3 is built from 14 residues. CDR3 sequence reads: CASKVGTLLGEQYF. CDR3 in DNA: TGTGCCAGCAAGGTTGGGACTCTACTGGGGGAGCAGTACTTC.

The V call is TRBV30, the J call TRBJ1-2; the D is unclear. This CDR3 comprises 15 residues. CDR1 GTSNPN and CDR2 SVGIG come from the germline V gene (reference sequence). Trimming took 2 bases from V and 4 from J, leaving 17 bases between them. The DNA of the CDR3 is TGTGCCTGGAGTTCGGAGTGGGCCCGGGGCTATGGCTACACCTTC. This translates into CAWSSEWARGYGYTF.

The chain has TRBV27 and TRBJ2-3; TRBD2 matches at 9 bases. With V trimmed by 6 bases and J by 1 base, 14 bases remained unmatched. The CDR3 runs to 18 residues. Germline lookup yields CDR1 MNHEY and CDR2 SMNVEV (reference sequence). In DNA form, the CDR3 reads TGTGCCAGCAGACTCACTAGCGGGCGTATCGTTGGCACAGATACGCAGTATTTT. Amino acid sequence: CASRLTSGRIVGTDTQYF.